The rows below give T cell receptor beta chains drawn from one sample of a study of blood T cell repertoires in COVID-19. Repertoires were generated with immunoSEQ multiplex PCR, while TCRdb's copy carries only in-frame clones and drops some. The sample has roughly 97,000 clones; 85% to 90% are singletons. Sequencing used peripheral blood. The receptors were sampled from a man in his fifties or sixties with acute or convalescent COVID-19. CDR3s include the opening cysteine and the closing phenylalanine or tryptophan. Each record gives: V gene, D gene, clone size, J gene, CDR3 DNA, CDR3 protein. The D gene is left open where the match is weak. The size of a clone is reported for some rows only, either as once, few or many, or as a class for expanded clones.

V gene: TRBV5-1
D gene: TRBD2
clone size: few
J gene: TRBJ2-5
CDR3 DNA: TGCGCCAGCAGCCGGGGGGAGAGCCAAGAGACCCAGTACTTC
CDR3 protein: CASSRGESQETQYF

V gene: TRBV18
D gene: .
clone size: .
J gene: TRBJ1-1
CDR3 DNA: TGTGCCAGCTCACCGTCGGTTGCCTCGACTGAAGCTTTCTTT
CDR3 protein: CASSPSVASTEAFF

V gene: TRBV19
D gene: .
clone size: .
J gene: TRBJ1-5
CDR3 DNA: TGTGCCAGTAACGGACAGCGCAATCAGCCCCAGCATTTT
CDR3 protein: CASNGQRNQPQHF

V gene: TRBV27
D gene: TRBD2
clone size: .
J gene: TRBJ2-1
CDR3 DNA: TGTGCCAGCAGTCCCAGACTAGCGGGAGGGCCTAATGAGCAGTTCTTC
CDR3 protein: CASSPRLAGGPNEQFF

V gene: TRBV11-2
D gene: TRBD1
clone size: .
J gene: TRBJ1-2
CDR3 DNA: TGTGCCAGCAGCCCTCGGACAGGGCGGGATGGCTACACCTTC
CDR3 protein: CASSPRTGRDGYTF

V gene: TRBV28
D gene: .
clone size: .
J gene: TRBJ2-1
CDR3 DNA: TGTGCCAGCAGTCCACCCTTAGCAAATGAGCAGTTCTTC
CDR3 protein: CASSPPLANEQFF

V gene: TRBV5-6
D gene: TRBD1
clone size: .
J gene: TRBJ2-7
CDR3 DNA: TGTGCCAGCAGCTTCGCGGGGACAGGGTATTCCTACGAGCAGTACTTC
CDR3 protein: CASSFAGTGYSYEQYF

V gene: TRBV18
D gene: .
clone size: .
J gene: TRBJ2-6
CDR3 DNA: TGTGCCAGCTCACCACCGAGACAGCTAATCTCTGGGGCCAACGTCCTGACTTTC
CDR3 protein: CASSPPRQLISGANVLTF

V gene: TRBV28
D gene: TRBD2
clone size: .
J gene: TRBJ2-5
CDR3 DNA: TGTGCCAGCAATCCTAGCGGGCTCCAAGAGACCCAGTACTTC
CDR3 protein: CASNPSGLQETQYF

V gene: TRBV19
D gene: .
clone size: .
J gene: TRBJ1-3
CDR3 DNA: TGTGCCACATACGGAGGCCCCTACTCTGGAAACACCATATATTTT
CDR3 protein: CATYGGPYSGNTIYF

V gene: TRBV7-9
D gene: .
clone size: once
J gene: TRBJ1-5
CDR3 DNA: TGTGCCAGCAGCTTAGATGGGAGGCGCAATCAGCCCCAGCATTTT
CDR3 protein: CASSLDGRRNQPQHF

V gene: TRBV7-6
D gene: .
clone size: few
J gene: TRBJ2-1
CDR3 DNA: TGTGCCAGCAGCCCGGGACTCAACAAGAACAATGAGCAGTTCTTC
CDR3 protein: CASSPGLNKNNEQFF

V gene: TRBV18
D gene: TRBD2
clone size: .
J gene: TRBJ2-1
CDR3 DNA: TGTGCCAGCTCATCCAAGCGGGAGGCTCTCAATGAGCAGTTCTTC
CDR3 protein: CASSSKREALNEQFF

V gene: TRBV11-2
D gene: .
clone size: once
J gene: TRBJ1-1
CDR3 DNA: TGTGCCAGCAGCTGGGGACTCCAAAGTGATGAAGCTTTCTTT
CDR3 protein: CASSWGLQSDEAFF

V gene: TRBV5-1
D gene: .
clone size: .
J gene: TRBJ2-3
CDR3 DNA: TGCGCCAGCAGCGCCGACACCGATAGCACAGATACGCAGTATTTT
CDR3 protein: CASSADTDSTDTQYF

V gene: TRBV30
D gene: TRBD1
clone size: .
J gene: TRBJ1-6
CDR3 DNA: TGTGCCTGGAGACGGACAGGGGCGAATTCACCCCTCCACTTT
CDR3 protein: CAWRRTGANSPLHF

V gene: TRBV30
D gene: TRBD2
clone size: .
J gene: TRBJ2-1
CDR3 DNA: TGTGCCTGGAGGCAACTAGCGGGAGCTTACAATGAGCAGTTCTTC
CDR3 protein: CAWRQLAGAYNEQFF

V gene: TRBV11-2
D gene: .
clone size: .
J gene: TRBJ2-3
CDR3 DNA: TGTGCCAGCAGCCACGCTGTGGGCGCAGATACGCAGTATTTT
CDR3 protein: CASSHAVGADTQYF

V gene: TRBV24-1
D gene: .
clone size: .
J gene: TRBJ2-3
CDR3 DNA: TGTGCCACCAGTGATTTCCCTAGCCCAGATACGCAGTATTTT
CDR3 protein: CATSDFPSPDTQYF

V gene: TRBV10-2
D gene: .
clone size: .
J gene: TRBJ2-7
CDR3 DNA: TGCGCCAGCAGTCGCGGCTCCTACGAGCAGTACTTC
CDR3 protein: CASSRGSYEQYF

V gene: TRBV7-9
D gene: TRBD1
clone size: .
J gene: TRBJ2-7
CDR3 DNA: TGTGCCAGCAGCTCCAGGACAGGGGTCACCTACGAGCAGTACTTC
CDR3 protein: CASSSRTGVTYEQYF

V gene: TRBV10-2
D gene: TRBD1
clone size: .
J gene: TRBJ2-2
CDR3 DNA: TGCGCCAGCAGGGACAGGGGGCGCGACACCGGGGAGCTGTTTTTT
CDR3 protein: CASRDRGRDTGELFF

V gene: TRBV6-1
D gene: TRBD1
clone size: once
J gene: TRBJ1-5
CDR3 DNA: TGTGCCAGCAGTGGGGGACAGGGCCCCTCTAGCAATCAGCCCCAGCATTTT
CDR3 protein: CASSGGQGPSSNQPQHF

V gene: TRBV11-2
D gene: .
clone size: .
J gene: TRBJ2-7
CDR3 DNA: TGTGCCAGCAGCTTAGACCGACATTCCTACGAGCAGTACTTC
CDR3 protein: CASSLDRHSYEQYF

V gene: TRBV3-1/TRBV3-2
D gene: .
clone size: few
J gene: TRBJ2-7
CDR3 DNA: TGTGCCAGCAGCCTTAGTCCGGGTCGTTACTCCTACGAGCAGTACTTC
CDR3 protein: CASSLSPGRYSYEQYF

V gene: TRBV28
D gene: TRBD1
clone size: few
J gene: TRBJ2-1
CDR3 DNA: TGTGCCAGCAGTTTAAGGGGCAGGGGGACCCACAATGAGCAGTTCTTC
CDR3 protein: CASSLRGRGTHNEQFF

V gene: TRBV6-6
D gene: .
clone size: .
J gene: TRBJ1-1
CDR3 DNA: TGTGCCAGCACCCTAGGCAGGGGAATGGCTTTCTTT
CDR3 protein: CASTLGRGMAFF

V gene: TRBV9
D gene: .
clone size: .
J gene: TRBJ2-4
CDR3 DNA: TGTGCCAGCAGCGCCCACCTCGGTGAACCCGAAGCCAAAAACATTCAGTACTTC
CDR3 protein: CASSAHLGEPEAKNIQYF

V gene: TRBV4-1
D gene: TRBD1
clone size: .
J gene: TRBJ1-1
CDR3 DNA: TGCGCCAGCAGCCAAAGGGGCAAGGGGGCAGGCACTGAAGCTTTCTTT
CDR3 protein: CASSQRGKGAGTEAFF

V gene: TRBV27
D gene: .
clone size: .
J gene: TRBJ1-1
CDR3 DNA: TGTGCCAGCAATGAGGGAACTGAAGCTTTCTTT
CDR3 protein: CASNEGTEAFF

V gene: TRBV18
D gene: .
clone size: once
J gene: TRBJ1-3
CDR3 DNA: TGTGCCAGCTCACCGGACAGCTCTGGAAACACCATATATTTT
CDR3 protein: CASSPDSSGNTIYF

V gene: TRBV19
D gene: .
clone size: .
J gene: TRBJ2-3
CDR3 DNA: TGTGCCAGTAGTGGGGCGGAGACGCAGTATTTT
CDR3 protein: CASSGAETQYF

V gene: TRBV12-3/TRBV12-4
D gene: TRBD1
clone size: .
J gene: TRBJ1-1
CDR3 DNA: TGTGCCAGCAGCCCGACAGGGGTTGCTTTCTTT
CDR3 protein: CASSPTGVAFF

V gene: TRBV2
D gene: TRBD1
clone size: .
J gene: TRBJ1-2
CDR3 DNA: TGTGCCAGCAGTGGAACAGGGGACTATGGCTACACCTTC
CDR3 protein: CASSGTGDYGYTF

V gene: TRBV6-5
D gene: .
clone size: .
J gene: TRBJ2-2
CDR3 DNA: TGTGCCACCGACTATTCTAATACCGGGGAGCTGTTTTTT
CDR3 protein: CATDYSNTGELFF

V gene: TRBV24-1
D gene: TRBD1
clone size: .
J gene: TRBJ2-2
CDR3 DNA: TGTGCCACCAGTGATCTCGGACAGGCAAACACCGGGGAGCTGTTTTTT
CDR3 protein: CATSDLGQANTGELFF